The 26 T cell receptor beta chains below all came from one sample that was sequenced in a study of blood T cells in healthy people across ages. Through a sample-barcoded 5' primer and a J-beta primer mix, a second PCR was run for 7 to 11 cycles. MiXCR, run by TCRdb on the 5' RACE reads, gives a single entry per CDR3 protein. The sample gives around 990,000 distinct CDR3 sequences, around 25% of which show up once; less than 0.85% is in the top ten. These same records also appear under a second study, on T cells of mothers and their children.

Sequencing input: blood. The receptor set was obtained from a girl aged 2 to 10 in good health.

The chain's CDR3 is CSARDRLGWGTDYGYTF. CDR3 DNA sequence: TGCAGTGCTAGAGATCGACTAGGCTGGGGCACCGACTATGGCTACACCTTC. The chain couples TRBV20-1 to TRBJ1-2; possibly TRBD1 for D (5 bases). The CDR3 loop spans 17 amino acids. The germline V gene has CDR1 DFQATT and CDR2 SNEGSKA (reference sequence). V lost 0 bases and J 3 bases, leaving 20 bases between the germline ends.

The chain links TRBV20-1 to TRBJ2-3; 8 bases are shared with TRBD2. There are 17 residues in the CDR3. Germline values: CDR1 DFQATT, CDR2 SNEGSKA (reference sequence). The V and J ends lost 0 bases and 1 base, in that order; junction bases with no gene match: 9. The CDR3 spells CSARDLRLALGTDTQYF. In nucleotides, the CDR3 is TGCAGTGCTAGAGATTTGAGACTAGCGTTGGGCACAGATACGCAGTATTTT.

The chain is built from TRBV6-5 and TRBJ2-2; D uncertain. The V gene lost 4 bases and the J gene lost 1 base, with 7 bases spanning the gap. The CDR3 runs to 14 residues. CDR1 and CDR2 (germline): MNHEY, SVGAGI. As DNA, the CDR3 is TGTGCCAGCAGTTGGCAGGTGAACACCGGGGAGCTGTTTTTT. Protein product: CASSWQVNTGELFF.

A few counts support this clonotype. J is TRBJ2-7 and V is TRBV29-1; 8 nucleotides agree with TRBD1. CDR1 and CDR2 (germline): SQVTM, ANQGSEA. The CDR3 has 13 amino acids. Losses at the gene ends were 6 bases for V and 1 base for J; bases not matched to a gene: 5. In DNA form, the CDR3 reads TGCAGCGTAATGACAGGGGCGTCCTACGAGCAGTACTTC. Translated, it gives CSVMTGASYEQYF.

The CDR3 DNA sequence: TGTGCCAGCAGCTTAGGGGGAACTACAGGAAATTTCTACGAGCAGTACTTC. Its protein product is CASSLGGTTGNFYEQYF. The chain uses TRBV13 and TRBJ2-7; D may be TRBD1 (5 bases). The CDR3 runs to 17 residues. The V gene lost 0 bases and the J gene lost 3 bases, with 18 bases spanning the gap. Germline V CDR1 and CDR2: PRHDT, FYEKMQ (reference sequence). Full variable domain (rest looked up from reference TRBV13 and TRBJ2-7): AAGVIQSPRHLIKEKRETATLKCYPIPRHDTVYWYQQGPGQDPQFLISFYEKMQSDKGSIPDRFSAQQFSDYHSELNMSSLELGDSALYFCASSLGGTTGNFYEQYFGPGTRLTVT.

Only a few counts were recorded for this clonotype. The V and J genes are TRBV12-3 or TRBV12-4 and TRBJ2-5; 8 positions agree with TRBD2. The CDR3 covers 15 residues. J gave up 4 bases and V 6 bases, and 10 bases lay outside the gene matches. The CDR3 region has the DNA TGTGCCAGCAGCCCGGGACTAGAGGAACTAGAGACCCAGTACTTC. Protein product: CASSPGLEELETQYF.

This clonotype was seen only a few times. This chain's CDR3 is CAAGRHRAFQETQYF. CDR3 nucleotide sequence: TGTGCCGCCGGGCGGCACAGGGCCTTCCAAGAGACCCAGTACTTC. The chain couples TRBV7-9 to TRBJ2-5; weak D call: TRBD1 (6 bases). CDR1 and CDR2 (germline): SEHNR, FQNEAQ (reference sequence). Between the trimmed V and J ends, which lost 11 bases and 1 base, there was a span of 20 bases. The CDR3 spans 15 residues.

The chain employs TRBV20-1 and TRBJ2-3; D remains ambiguous. Trimming pared 7 bases from V and 8 bases from J, leaving 25 bases between. The germline gives CDR1 DFQATT, CDR2 SNEGSKA (reference sequence). The CDR3 contains 15 residues. The CDR3 reads CSVLDQPDRFSTQYF. CDR3 coding DNA: TGCAGTGTCCTGGACCAACCGGATCGCTTTAGTACGCAGTATTTT.

J is TRBJ2-3 and V is TRBV6-2 or TRBV6-3; 10 positions match TRBD2. CDR3 length: 18 residues. V lost 5 bases and J lost 5; bases outside the gene matches: 16. Looked up from germline, CDR1 is MNHEY and CDR2 is SVGEGT. The CDR3 is CASSLAGAQPLKGDTQYF. In DNA, the CDR3 is TGTGCCAGCAGTCTAGCGGGGGCCCAGCCCCTTAAGGGAGATACGCAGTATTTT.

The genes are TRBV29-1 and TRBJ1-4; no reliable D call. Trimming shortened V by 1 base and J by 2 bases, and 8 bases separated the two germline ends. The CDR3 has 14 residues. From germline, CDR1 is SQVTM and CDR2 ANQGSEA. In nucleotides, the CDR3 is TGCAGCGTTGAAGGGGGAGGGACTAATGAAAAACTGTTTTTT. It is translated as CSVEGGGTNEKLFF.

This clonotype was seen only a few times. The chain has TRBV7-3 and TRBJ1-1; D may be TRBD1 (5 bases). CDR3 length: 16 residues. CDR1 SGHTA and CDR2 FQGTGA come from the germline V gene. Between the trimmed V and J ends, which lost 4 bases and 2 bases, there was a span of 17 bases. CDR3 sequence: CASSSQAAGTNTEAFF. The CDR3 bases are TGTGCCAGCAGCTCACAGGCCGCGGGGACTAACACTGAAGCTTTCTTT.

This chain connects TRBV6-5 to TRBJ2-7; either TRBD1 or TRBD2 may fit D (5 bases each). The CDR3 is made up of 14 amino acids. Germline CDR1 is MNHEY and CDR2 is SVGAGI. V lost 8 bases to trimming and J lost 1 base, with 15 bases between them. The DNA of the CDR3 is TGTGCCAGCTCCAGGGCGAGGGCTTCCTACGAGCAGTACTTC. Amino acids: CASSRARASYEQYF.

This clonotype was seen a few times. V gene TRBV12-5 combines with J gene TRBJ2-1, with D perhaps TRBD1 (5 bases). The CDR3 length is 15 residues. V was pared by 2 bases and J by 7 bases, with 15 bases between. CDR1 is LGHNT, CDR2 FRNRAP, per germline. Here the CDR3 reads CASGLKGEDWNEQFF. CDR3 nucleotide sequence: TGTGCTAGTGGTTTGAAAGGGGAAGATTGGAATGAGCAGTTCTTC.

The sample holds a few counts of this clonotype. The genes are TRBV4-1 and TRBJ1-2, with TRBD1 as a possible D gene (6 bases). The CDR3 consists of 16 residues. Germline V gene sequence: CDR1 MGHRA, CDR2 YSYEKL. Trimming shortened V by 4 bases and J by 7 bases, and 22 bases separated the two germline ends. CDR3: CASSLLKGQGMGGYTF. CDR3 DNA sequence: TGCGCCAGCAGCCTCCTGAAGGGGCAGGGGATGGGTGGCTACACCTTC.

V and J are TRBV29-1 and TRBJ1-1, with 8 bases identical to TRBD1. The CDR3 contains 14 residues. V dropped 3 bases and J dropped 9; count of bases not matched to a gene: 12. The germline V gene has CDR1 SQVTM and CDR2 ANQGSEA. The CDR3 DNA is TGCAGCGTTGATGTCCCACAGGGGGTCGGACAAGCTTTCTTT. Encoded protein: CSVDVPQGVGQAFF.

The J gene is TRBJ2-1, the V gene TRBV5-1; D possibly corresponds to TRBD2 (5 bases). The CDR3 is made up of 15 amino acids. V was cut by 2 bases and J by 5 bases, with 14 bases left in between. From germline, CDR1 is SGHRS and CDR2 YFSETQ. The chain's CDR3 is CASSLIPGIDNEQFF. DNA of the CDR3: TGCGCCAGCAGCTTAATCCCCGGGATAGACAATGAGCAGTTCTTC.

The rearrangement uses TRBV12-3 or TRBV12-4 and TRBJ2-5, with 8 bases lining up with TRBD2. V gave up 3 bases and J gave up 2 bases; unmatched junction bases: 5. This CDR3 comprises 15 residues. CDR3 in DNA: TGTGCCAGCAGTTTCACGGGACTAGGACAAGAGACCCAGTACTTC. Its translation is CASSFTGLGQETQYF.

This clonotype was detected a few times. This chain links TRBV29-1 with TRBJ2-5, with 12 bases identical to TRBD2. Germline trimming cut 2 bases from V and 4 bases from J; bases unmatched to any gene: 5. The CDR3 is made up of 15 amino acids. From germline, CDR1 is SQVTM and CDR2 ANQGSEA. CDR3 in amino acids: CSVESASGGAETQYF. CDR3 DNA sequence: TGCAGCGTTGAATCGGCTAGCGGGGGGGCAGAGACCCAGTACTTC.

This clonotype was picked up a small number of times. The V and J genes are TRBV20-1 and TRBJ1-3; D is unclear. The CDR3 spans 15 residues. The V gene's germline CDR1 is DFQATT and CDR2 SNEGSKA (reference sequence). Trimming pared 3 bases from V and 5 bases from J, leaving 17 bases between. The CDR3 here is CSASSREASRNTIYF. The CDR3, as DNA: TGCAGTGCTAGCTCTCGGGAAGCATCACGAAACACCATATATTTT.

The V and J genes are TRBV20-1 and TRBJ1-5, with D uncertain. CDR1 and CDR2 from the germline V gene are DFQATT and SNEGSKA (reference sequence). This CDR3 is built from 13 residues. Trimming took off 5 bases at V and 5 bases at J, with 13 bases between the two ends. Here the CDR3 DNA reads TGCAGTGCTGGCGGACCAAGGGATCAGCCCCAGCATTTT. This sequence encodes CSAGGPRDQPQHF.

The sample holds a few counts of this clonotype. Sequence at one end of the junction differs from germline and may be a read error. The CDR3 protein is CVSSPPLTDTQYF. The CDR3 DNA reads as TGTGTCAGCAGCCCTCCGCTCACAGATACGCAGTATTTT. The V gene is TRBV3-1, the J gene TRBJ2-3; D is ambiguous. The CDR3 has 13 residues. CDR1 and CDR2 from the germline V gene are LGHDT and YNNKEL (reference sequence).

The chain has TRBV20-1 and TRBJ2-1; unclear D gene. V was shortened by 2 bases and J by 2 bases, with 10 bases between the two germline ends. This CDR3 is built from 14 residues. The V gene's germline CDR1 is DFQATT and CDR2 SNEGSKA (reference sequence). This CDR3 reads CSARLPTTYNEQFF. The DNA of the CDR3 is TGCAGTGCTAGACTACCCACCACCTACAATGAGCAGTTCTTC.

The V and J genes are TRBV6-5 and TRBJ1-4; D perhaps matches TRBD1 (5 bases). The CDR3 spans 18 residues. V lost 2 bases and J lost 5, with 21 bases in between. CDR1 and CDR2 (germline): MNHEY, SVGAGI. The CDR3 bases are TGTGCCAGCAGTTACGGGTCCCGGGGGGAGGATCCCAATGAAAAACTGTTTTTT. It yields the protein CASSYGSRGEDPNEKLFF.

The sample holds many counts of this clonotype. The chain carries TRBV12-5 and TRBJ2-7; D is uncertain. Germline assignment: CDR1 LGHNT and CDR2 FRNRAP. The CDR3 is 12 amino acids. V lost 1 base to trimming and J lost 1 base, with 2 bases between them. CDR3 loop: CASGLGSYEQYF. CDR3 bases: TGTGCTAGTGGTTTGGGGTCCTACGAGCAGTACTTC.

In its sample, this clonotype was seen a few times. This chain uses TRBV29-1 with TRBJ2-1; D is possibly TRBD1 (5 bases). The DNA matches TRBJ2-7 better at its end, which makes the J call doubtful. Looked up from germline, CDR1 is SQVTM and CDR2 is ANQGSEA. This CDR3 has 11 amino acids. CDR3 in amino acids: CSATQGFQQYF. DNA of the CDR3: TGCAGCGCGACCCAGGGTTTCCAGCAGTACTTC.

This clonotype occurred a few times. This chain links TRBV29-1 with TRBJ2-5, with D unresolved. Deletions cut 1 base from V and 2 bases from J, with 8 bases between. The germline V gene encodes CDR1 SQVTM and CDR2 ANQGSEA. The CDR3 totals 13 residues. CDR3 in DNA: TGCAGCGTTGAAGGGTGGATTCAAGAGACCCAGTACTTC. Its protein product is CSVEGWIQETQYF.